Included here is one T cell receptor (beta chain) sequence, with context. Its antigen is unknown. The data were taken from a study of T cells in Graves' hyperthyroidism and ophthalmopathy. Study overall: Peripheral blood was collected at initial diagnosis, before any treatment.

Between the trimmed V and J ends, which lost 7 bases and 5 bases, there was a span of 14 bases. Germline loops: CDR1 MNHEY, CDR2 SVGEGT. The CDR3 is 14 residues long. Amplification of TCR beta CDR3 regions used RNA as the template. The HTBI primer set served for first-round RT-PCR of the TCR CDR3. TCRdb ran MiXCR on the multiplex PCR reads and lists one entry per CDR3 protein. The sample consists of 200,000 to 300,000 distinct CDR3 sequences, around 24% of them appearing once. Uncontrolled infection, other autoimmune disease, pregnancy and lactation each barred patients from inclusion. Each diagnosis was grounded in clinical symptoms, serum thyroxine and TRAb, thyroid ultrasound, and orbital computed tomography. Study-level findings and limits: Ophthalmopathy was told apart from stable hyperthyroidism by a 13 V-J model.

The sample consisted of blood. The TCR originated in a woman in her thirties or forties with Graves' ophthalmopathy. The chain uses TRBV6-2 or TRBV6-3 and TRBJ2-2; D gene unclear. The CDR3 reads CASTREKWTGELFF. CDR3 coding DNA: TGTGCCAGCACCAGAGAGAAATGGACCGGGGAGCTGTTTTTT.